This T cell receptor (beta chain) was captured in a study of T cell changes during pregnancy in multiple sclerosis (dated by TCRdb to about 2019). Study-wide context: In women with multiple sclerosis, the researchers looked at how the T cell repertoire shifted as pregnancy progressed.

As to this clone: Which antigen it targets is not known. The input lacks base qualities; no much larger clone sits a single base away.

V and J lose 5 bases and 6 bases, and a span of 17 bases separates them. Taken from the germline V gene (reference sequence), the CDR1 and CDR2 loops are SEHNR and FQNEAQ. From the cysteine up to the phenylalanine, the CDR3 has a length of 15 residues. Here the CDR3 DNA is all that survives: 45 bases in frame from base 1. The protocol used for the library was the immunoSEQ multiplex PCR assay. TCRdb re-hosts the immuneACCESS table, in-frame sequences only. Its copies lack some clones; in the studies checked, an unresolved V gene accounts for under half of them, and the cause for the rest is not known. Present in this sample are approximately 65,000 clones, about 90% of which were seen just once. The top ten clones comprise less than 1.5% of the sample.

The V and J segments used are TRBV7-9 and TRBJ1-5, and TRBD1 may be the D gene, going by 5 matching bases. This TCR derives from a female donor in good health, enrolled as a control in a pregnancy study. The sequencing used peripheral blood, collected in the third trimester of pregnancy. The DNA is TGTGCCAGCAGCCCCGGGGGACTCTCCGGTCAGCCCCAGCATTTT. This sequence encodes CASSPGGLSGQPQHF.